This T cell receptor beta chain was sequenced in a study of CD8+ T cells in alopecia areata. CDR3 size: 15 residues. Germline V gives CDR1 SGHRS, CDR2 YFSETQ. V lost 7 bases and J 6 bases, leaving 21 bases between the germline ends. The count of this clone is one. After isolation, RNA underwent reverse transcription to generate cDNA as the sequencing template. Method: immunoSEQ multiplex PCR; TCRdb's copy keeps in-frame clones and lacks some. Of about 100,000 clones in the sample, 60% were seen once. Treatment denoted: oral pan-JAK inhibitor, 5-10 mg twice daily. J is TRBJ2-3 and V is TRBV5-1; TRBD2 is a possible D gene (5 bases). The receptor was derived from a human donor with alopecia areata. The sample here was CD8+ T cells sorted from blood, taken between weeks 55 and 65, from a patient treated with tofacitinib. In DNA form, the CDR3 reads TGCGCCAGCGACGAAGTCGTGGCGGGTGCCGATACGCAGTATTTT. Translating it yields CASDEVVAGADTQYF. The whole variable domain, remainder taken from reference TRBV5-1 and TRBJ2-3, is KAGVTQTPRYLIKTRGQQVTLSCSPISGHRSVSWYQQTPGQGLQFLFEYFSETQRNKGNFPGRFSGRQFSNSRSEMNVSTLELGDSALYLCASDEVVAGADTQYFGPGTRLTVL.